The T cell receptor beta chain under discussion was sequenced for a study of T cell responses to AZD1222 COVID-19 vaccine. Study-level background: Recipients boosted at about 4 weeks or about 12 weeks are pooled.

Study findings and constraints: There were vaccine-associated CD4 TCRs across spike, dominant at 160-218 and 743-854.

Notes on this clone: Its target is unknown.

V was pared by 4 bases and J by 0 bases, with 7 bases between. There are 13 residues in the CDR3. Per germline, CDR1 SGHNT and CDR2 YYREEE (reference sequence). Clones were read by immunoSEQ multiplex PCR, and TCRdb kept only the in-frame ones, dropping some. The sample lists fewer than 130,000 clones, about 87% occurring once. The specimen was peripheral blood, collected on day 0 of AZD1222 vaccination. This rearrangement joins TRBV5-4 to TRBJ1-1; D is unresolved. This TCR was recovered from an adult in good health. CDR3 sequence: CASSKTLNTEAFF. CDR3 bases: TGTGCCAGCAGCAAAACACTGAACACTGAAGCTTTCTTT.